The subject of this entry is one TCR beta chain. This record comes from a study of T cells expressing NK-cell markers. Turning to the study itself: The study sequenced eight donors, seven HCMV-seropositive and one seronegative.

TCRdb reworked the 5' RACE reads into one entry per CDR3 protein, no DNA. The sample's table shows 140,000 or so distinct CDR3 sequences. The TCR originated in a man aged 18 to 35 in good health. Input material: blood T cells: a sorted CD56 or NKG2C T cell subset, CD4+ or CD8+ T cells, or bulk PBMC T cells (not recorded which).

The CDR3 here is CASSEEPTSSSTDTQYF. The chain employs TRBV7-6 and TRBJ2-3; without DNA, the TCRdb call of TRBD2 cannot be checked. Germline-derived CDR1 and CDR2 are SGHVS and FNYEAQ. The CDR3 sequence is 17 residues long.